The 26 T cell receptor beta chains presented below share a single source sample, sequenced in a study of chemoradiotherapy in HPV16-positive cancers. Repertoires were generated with immunoSEQ multiplex PCR, while TCRdb's copy carries only in-frame clones and drops some. The sample includes more than 2,500 clones, around 77% seen only once; the top ten take approximately 15%. The sample here was taken from a patient who underwent chemoradiotherapy. These TCRs come from a human donor with HPV-associated anogenital cancer.

The J gene is TRBJ2-1, the V gene TRBV28; a weak D match, TRBD2 (5 bases). Germline V CDR1 and CDR2: MDHEN, SYDVKM. The CDR3 length is 12 residues. CDR3 protein: CVALSSYNEQFF. The DNA of the CDR3 is TGTGTAGCGCTGAGCTCCTACAATGAGCAGTTCTTC. The variable domain in full, with the rest retrieved from reference TRBV28 and TRBJ2-1, is DVKVTQSSRYLVKRTGEKVFLECVQDMDHENMFWYRQDPGLGLRLIYFSYDVKMKEKGDIPEGYSVSREKKERFSLILESASTNQTSMYLCVALSSYNEQFFGPGTRLTVL.

The chain has TRBV28 and TRBJ2-7; 8 bases map to TRBD1. J lost 2 bases, V lost 6 bases, and 9 bases had no gene match. Germline values: CDR1 MDHEN, CDR2 SYDVKM. The CDR3 loop spans 15 amino acids. The CDR3 protein is CASRVTGGSTYEQYF. CDR3 sequence (DNA): TGTGCCAGCAGAGTTACAGGGGGGAGCACCTACGAGCAGTACTTC.

Only a few counts were recorded for this clone. The chain carries TRBV11-3 and TRBJ1-1; 10 bases map to TRBD1. This CDR3 is built from 14 residues. The germline gives CDR1 SGHNT, CDR2 YENEEA. The ends lost 5 bases at V and 5 bases at J; junction bases unmatched: 5. The CDR3 protein is CASSQGQGWTEAFF. CDR3 nucleotides: TGTGCCAGCAGCCAGGGACAGGGGTGGACTGAAGCTTTCTTT.

This rearrangement joins TRBV7-9 to TRBJ2-1; TRBD1 aligns across 7 bases. CDR3 length: 15 amino acids. The V gene end was trimmed by 3 bases and the J gene end by 8 bases; junction bases not matched to a gene: 10. The germline V gene encodes CDR1 SEHNR and CDR2 FQNEAQ (reference sequence). Here the CDR3 DNA reads TGTGCCAGCAGCTTCACCAATACTCAGGGGGATGAGCAGTTCTTC. Protein: CASSFTNTQGDEQFF.

This clone was counted only a few times. The J gene is TRBJ1-2, the V gene TRBV18; D gene unclear. The CDR3 runs to 14 residues. Looked up from germline, CDR1 is KGHSH and CDR2 is LQKENI. Trimming shortened V by 3 bases and J by 5 bases, and 13 bases separated the two germline ends. The CDR3 DNA reads TGTGCCAGCTCACCGCCTCGAGTGGGTTATGGCTACACCTTC. Translation gives CASSPPRVGYGYTF.

The chain is built from TRBV29-1 and TRBJ1-4; the match to TRBD1 covers 7 bases. The junction had 3 bases not matched to a gene; V was cut back by 5 bases and J by 0 bases. This CDR3 is 14 amino acids long. CDR1 and CDR2 from the germline V gene are SQVTM and ANQGSEA. The DNA of the CDR3 is TGCAGCGTTTCCGGACAGGCAACTAATGAAAAACTGTTTTTT. This codes for CSVSGQATNEKLFF.

The J gene is TRBJ2-1, the V gene TRBV7-8, with TRBD2 identical over 8 bases. The CDR3 runs to 17 residues. Trimming took 2 bases from V and 4 from J; bases not matched to a gene: 10. Germline CDR1 reads SGHVS; CDR2 reads FQNEAQ. In nucleotides, the CDR3 is TGTGCCAGCAGCTTAAAATTTCGGACTAGCTTATACAATGAGCAGTTCTTC. It yields the protein CASSLKFRTSLYNEQFF.

The V and J genes are TRBV25-1 and TRBJ2-7, with D perhaps matching TRBD2 (5 bases). Trimming cost V 5 bases and J 6 bases, with 17 bases left between them. Looked up from germline, CDR1 is MGHDK and CDR2 is SYGVNS. There are 14 residues in the CDR3. CDR3 nucleotide sequence: TGTGCCAGCAGTCTCAGGCTAGCTTTCTCCGAGCAGTACTTC. This sequence encodes CASSLRLAFSEQYF.

V is TRBV27 and J is TRBJ2-3; D may be TRBD2 (6 bases). Trimming left V 2 bases short and J 0 bases short, with 12 bases between. The CDR3 consists of 16 residues. Germline CDR1 reads MNHEY; CDR2 reads SMNVEV (reference sequence). CDR3 residues: CASSLGTSRSTDTQYF. CDR3 in DNA: TGTGCCAGCAGTTTAGGCACTAGCAGGAGCACAGATACGCAGTATTTT.

The CDR3, as DNA: TGTGCCAGTAGTATGGTGGACAGAGTAGCCAAAAACATTCAGTACTTC. It encodes CASSMVDRVAKNIQYF. V usage is TRBV19 and J usage is TRBJ2-4; possible D gene TRBD1, 6 bases. The CDR3 has 16 residues. From germline, CDR1 is LNHDA and CDR2 SQIVND (reference sequence). Deletions cut 3 bases from V and 0 bases from J, with 12 bases between.

The chain employs TRBV5-8 and TRBJ1-1; D is ambiguous. V was cut by 0 bases and J by 1 base, with 4 bases left in between. This CDR3 spans 13 amino acids. Germline CDR1 reads SGHTS; CDR2 reads YDEGEE. CDR3 nucleotides: TGTGCCAGCAGCTTGGGAGAGAACACTGAAGCTTTCTTT. This encodes CASSLGENTEAFF.

The V gene is TRBV27, the J gene TRBJ2-2, with 9 bases lining up with TRBD2. CDR1 is MNHEY, CDR2 SMNVEV, per germline (reference sequence). This CDR3 has 18 amino acids. The V and J ends lost 2 bases and 6 bases, in that order; junction bases with no gene match: 13. CDR3 in amino acids: CASSLRQVAGGPPGELFF. In nucleotides, the CDR3 is TGTGCCAGCAGTTTAAGACAGGTGGCGGGAGGGCCGCCCGGGGAGCTGTTTTTT.

V usage is TRBV30 and J usage is TRBJ2-4, with D maybe TRBD1 (6 bases). Trimming took off 3 bases at V and 2 bases at J, with 11 bases between the two ends. There are 14 residues in the CDR3. Germline V gives CDR1 GTSNPN, CDR2 SVGIG (reference sequence). The CDR3 nucleotides read TGTGCCTGGAGCCTAACAGGGTCCAAAAACATTCAGTACTTC. Protein sequence: CAWSLTGSKNIQYF.

CDR3: CAWTGQVAEAFF. The CDR3 DNA follows: TGTGCCTGGACCGGACAGGTAGCTGAAGCTTTCTTT. This rearrangement joins TRBV30 to TRBJ1-1; 7 positions agree with TRBD1. The CDR3 is 12 amino acids. In germline, CDR1 is GTSNPN, CDR2 SVGIG (reference sequence). V shed 4 bases, J shed 6 bases, and the junction held 5 bases outside the gene matches.

This clone was picked up one time. The chain recombines TRBV28 with TRBJ2-5, with D perhaps matching TRBD2 (6 bases). The DNA end lines up better with TRBJ2-7; the J call may be wrong. Germline CDR1 and CDR2: MDHEN and SYDVKM. The CDR3 length is 15 residues. Written as DNA, the CDR3 is TGTGCCAGCAGTTGGGGAGTAGGGGAGGAGTACGAGCAGTACTTC. Its protein product is CASSWGVGEEYEQYF.

The chain links TRBV19 to TRBJ1-5; no firm D call. CDR3 length: 14 residues. From germline, CDR1 is LNHDA and CDR2 SQIVND (reference sequence). V shed 2 bases and J shed 6 bases, with 11 bases lying between them. DNA of the CDR3: TGTGCCAGTAGTATAAACAGTGCCTCTCAGCCCCAGCATTTT. It specifies CASSINSASQPQHF.

V is TRBV19 and J is TRBJ1-5; 8 bases are a match to TRBD1. The V gene end was trimmed by 6 bases and the J gene end by 0 bases; junction bases not matched to a gene: 4. Germline V gives CDR1 LNHDA, CDR2 SQIVND (reference sequence). This CDR3 comprises 15 residues. This CDR3 is CASRETGVSNQPQHF. CDR3 in DNA: TGTGCCAGTAGGGAGACAGGGGTTAGCAATCAGCCCCAGCATTTT.

The CDR3 region is CASSGGTSGGLKSYNEQFF. The CDR3 coding sequence is TGTGCCAGCAGCGGGGGGACTAGCGGGGGGCTCAAATCCTACAATGAGCAGTTCTTC. This chain connects TRBV7-9 to TRBJ2-1; 15 nucleotides agree with TRBD2. Germline V gene data show CDR1 as SEHNR and CDR2 as FQNEAQ (reference sequence). The CDR3 is 19 amino acids. Unmatched junction bases numbered 9, after V lost 5 bases and J lost 1 base.

The chain carries TRBV10-3 and TRBJ2-3, with TRBD2 matching over 9 bases. CDR3 size: 17 residues. Germline loops: CDR1 ENHRY, CDR2 SYGVKD. Trimming cost V 4 bases and J 1 base; bases outside gene matches: 9. The CDR3 region is CAISANLAGLGTDTQYF. Written as DNA, the CDR3 is TGTGCCATCAGTGCGAATCTAGCGGGATTGGGCACAGATACGCAGTATTTT.

The table lists this clone with a count of one. The chain carries TRBV11-3 and TRBJ2-3, with 9 bases matching TRBD2. Germline V gene sequence: CDR1 SGHNT, CDR2 YENEEA. After removal of 2 bases from V and 5 bases from J, the junction contained 8 bases not matched to a gene. The CDR3 extends over 16 amino acids. CDR3 loop: CASSLLGREGQDTQYF. In nucleotides, the CDR3 is TGTGCCAGCAGCTTATTAGGGCGGGAGGGCCAAGATACGCAGTATTTT.

This chain links TRBV10-3 with TRBJ2-7; D is undetermined. The CDR3 length is 14 residues. Per the germline V gene, CDR1 is ENHRY and CDR2 is SYGVKD. Trimming took off 0 bases at V and 3 bases at J, with 9 bases between the two ends. CDR3 sequence reads: CAISESGIRYEQYF. CDR3 DNA sequence: TGTGCCATCAGTGAGTCTGGGATCCGCTACGAGCAGTACTTC.

This chain connects TRBV11-2 to TRBJ2-5; D is unresolved. TRBJ2-7 matches the DNA end more closely, so the J call is doubtful. CDR3 length: 15 residues. CDR1 SGHAT and CDR2 FQNNGV come from the germline V gene. The chain's CDR3 is CASSLTTSSSYEQYF. The CDR3 DNA reads as TGTGCCAGCAGCCTTACTACCTCGAGCTCCTACGAGCAGTACTTC.

The V call is TRBV19, the J call TRBJ2-1, with D tentatively TRBD2 (5 bases). Trimming stripped 6 bases from V and 7 bases from J, with 13 bases between. The CDR3 covers 13 residues. Germline CDR1 LNHDA, CDR2 SQIVND (reference sequence). CDR3 in amino acids: CASSFSGINEQFF. CDR3 DNA: TGTGCCAGTAGCTTCTCGGGGATTAATGAGCAGTTCTTC.

The V and J genes are TRBV7-8 and TRBJ2-1, with TRBD2 matching 9 bases. Germline V lookup: CDR1 SGHVS, CDR2 FQNEAQ. There are 18 residues in the CDR3. The V segment lost 5 bases and the J segment 3 bases; nucleotides outside the gene matches: 14. CDR3 residues: CASSPNRRGLALYNEQFF. The CDR3 DNA sequence: TGTGCCAGCAGCCCCAATCGTAGGGGACTAGCCCTCTACAATGAGCAGTTCTTC.

J is TRBJ2-7 and V is TRBV28; D call uncertain. CDR3 size: 12 residues. CDR1 is MDHEN and CDR2 is SYDVKM in the germline V gene. Trimming cost V 6 bases and J 6 bases, with 12 bases left between them. Written as DNA, the CDR3 is TGTGCCAGCAGCCTTGACACCTCCGAGCAGTACTTC. As protein: CASSLDTSEQYF.

This clone was seen only a few times. The V and J genes are TRBV10-3 and TRBJ2-1; tentatively, D is TRBD2 (5 bases). The V gene's germline CDR1 is ENHRY and CDR2 SYGVKD. This CDR3 is 17 amino acids long. Trimming removed 0 bases from V and 0 bases from J, with 12 bases in between. The CDR3: CAISESLEGTSYNEQFF. The CDR3 nucleotides are TGTGCCATCAGTGAGTCCCTTGAGGGAACCTCCTACAATGAGCAGTTCTTC.